This T cell receptor (beta chain) was sequenced during a study of blood T cell repertoires in COVID-19 (dated by TCRdb to 2019 to 2021). About the study as a whole: Collaborator samples came from the United States, Italy and Spain and covered acute and convalescent phases of COVID-19. Subjects who had been exposed to COVID-19, were actively infected with it, or had recovered from it provided the deeply sampled blood TCRbeta repertoires that made up the dataset. Where available, HLA class I and class II types were obtained from metadata supplied by the sample provider rather than from assay-based typing. Nearly every sample came with metadata listing a de-identified subject ID, COVID-19 status, age in years and sex. The repertoires were released in a freely available public database intended as a resource for research on the immune response to SARS-CoV-2. Samples came from the ongoing ImmuneRACE study (first 160 participants) plus 1,254 subjects from 6 global collaborators. The material from the prospective study consisted of cDNA or gDNA derived from T cells, B-cell-depleted T cells, or PBMCs.

Whole blood was collected in K2EDTA tubes by collaborating institutions according to the institutions' own protocols. For TCRbeta analysis, collaborators shipped samples in one of three forms: frozen whole blood, isolated PBMCs, or DNA extracted from either of those sample types. On the study overall, not on this receptor specifically: The quantity of clinical and demographic metadata differed by source and by participant and was supplied without curation.

As for this clone: The antigen it recognizes is unknown. Base qualities are not recorded, but no much larger clone differs from it by a single base.

The immunoSEQ Assay, a bias-controlled multiplex PCR, was used to amplify TCRbeta CDR3 regions from genomic DNA. The authors processed their data as follows. The number of nucleated cells in each sample was estimated from the amplification of reference gene primers within the assay. To quantify the absolute abundance of each unique TCRbeta CDR3 rearrangement, sequence reads were collapsed and filtered. Productive Simpson clonality was computed per sample as the square root of Simpson's diversity index over productive rearrangements. As stored in TCRdb, this immuneACCESS dataset retains in-frame rearrangements with V and J assigned. A fraction of the clones does not appear; measured against another copy, unresolved V genes explain less than half of the discrepancy, and the remainder lacks a known reason. The DNA gave D and trimming, while V, J and clone size come from that table. The sample yields around 370,000 clones; around 91% were counted once. About 6.8% of the sample goes to the ten largest clones.

The CDR3 holds 14 amino acids from the cysteine to the phenylalanine. The kept DNA is CDR3 alone, 42 bases in frame from the first base. Here V drops 5 bases and J drops 2 bases, and the junction holds 3 bases not matched to any gene. As encoded in the germline V gene, CDR1 is SNHLY while CDR2 is FYNNEI. The chain was built from TRBV2 and TRBJ1-5, with 7 central nucleotides matching TRBD1. Sequenced material: peripheral blood. This TCR came from a man between 18 and 35 years old with active or convalescent COVID-19. The sequenced DNA: TGTGCCAGCAGTACCGGACAGGGCAATCAGCCCCAGCATTTT. It codes for CASSTGQGNQPQHF.